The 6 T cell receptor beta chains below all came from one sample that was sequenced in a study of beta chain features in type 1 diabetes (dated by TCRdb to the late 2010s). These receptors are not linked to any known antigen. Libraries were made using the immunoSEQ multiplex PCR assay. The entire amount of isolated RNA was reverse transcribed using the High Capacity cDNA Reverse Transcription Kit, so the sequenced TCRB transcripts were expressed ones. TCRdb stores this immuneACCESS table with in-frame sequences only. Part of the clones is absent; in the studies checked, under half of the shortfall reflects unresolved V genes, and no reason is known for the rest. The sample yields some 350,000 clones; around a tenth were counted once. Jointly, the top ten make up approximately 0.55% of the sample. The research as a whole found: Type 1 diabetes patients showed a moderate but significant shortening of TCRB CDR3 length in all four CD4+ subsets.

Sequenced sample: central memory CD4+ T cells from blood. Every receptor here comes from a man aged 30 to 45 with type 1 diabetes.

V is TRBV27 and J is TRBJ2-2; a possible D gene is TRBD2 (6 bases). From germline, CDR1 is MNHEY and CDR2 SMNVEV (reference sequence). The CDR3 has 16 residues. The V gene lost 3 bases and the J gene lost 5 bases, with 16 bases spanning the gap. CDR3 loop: CASSFFVGGWTGELFF. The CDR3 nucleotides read TGTGCCAGCAGTTTTTTTGTGGGAGGTTGGACCGGGGAGCTGTTTTTT.

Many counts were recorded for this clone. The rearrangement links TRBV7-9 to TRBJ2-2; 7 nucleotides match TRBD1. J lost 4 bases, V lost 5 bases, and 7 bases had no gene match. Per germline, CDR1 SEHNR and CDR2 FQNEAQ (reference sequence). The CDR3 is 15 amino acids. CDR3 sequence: CASSPSGTVTGELFF. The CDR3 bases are TGTGCCAGCAGCCCCTCCGGGACAGTCACCGGGGAGCTGTTTTTT.

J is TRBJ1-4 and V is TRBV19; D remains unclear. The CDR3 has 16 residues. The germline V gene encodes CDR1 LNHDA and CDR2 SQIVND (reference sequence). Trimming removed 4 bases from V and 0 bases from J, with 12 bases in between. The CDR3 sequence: CASSSVSATTNEKLFF. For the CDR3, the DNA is TGTGCCAGTAGTAGCGTCTCGGCGACAACTAATGAAAAACTGTTTTTT.

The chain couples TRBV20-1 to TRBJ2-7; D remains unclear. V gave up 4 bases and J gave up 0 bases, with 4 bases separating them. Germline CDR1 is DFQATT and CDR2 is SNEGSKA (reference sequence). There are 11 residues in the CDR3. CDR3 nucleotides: TGCAGTGCTAAATTCTCCTACGAGCAGTACTTC. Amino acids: CSAKFSYEQYF.

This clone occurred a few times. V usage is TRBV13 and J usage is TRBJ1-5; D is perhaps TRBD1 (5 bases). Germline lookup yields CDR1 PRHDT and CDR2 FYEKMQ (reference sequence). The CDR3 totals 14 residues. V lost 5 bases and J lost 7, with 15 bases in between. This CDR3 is CASSRTGRLQPQHF. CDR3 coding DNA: TGTGCCAGCAGCCGAACAGGCAGGCTCCAGCCCCAGCATTTT.

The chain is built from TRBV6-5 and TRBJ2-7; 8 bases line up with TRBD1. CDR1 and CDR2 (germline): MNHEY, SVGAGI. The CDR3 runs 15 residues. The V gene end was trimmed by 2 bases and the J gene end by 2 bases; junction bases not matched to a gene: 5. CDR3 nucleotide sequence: TGTGCCAGCAGTTACGCGAGACAGGGGACCTACGAGCAGTACTTC. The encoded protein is CASSYARQGTYEQYF.